These 27 T cell receptor beta chains were all obtained from the same sample, sequenced in a study of response to subunit inactivated influenza vaccine. TCRdb re-called the RT-PCR reads through MiXCR, storing one row per CDR3 protein. This table holds more than 450,000 distinct CDR3 sequences, less than 8% found once. The specimen was PBMCs from blood, collected 23 to 25 months after vaccination. These receptors came from a man between 45 and 75 years old who received an inactivated influenza vaccine.

Ten or more counts support this clonotype. V is TRBV20-1 and J is TRBJ2-1; 12 bases fit TRBD2. V shed 6 bases, J shed 2 bases, and the junction held 5 bases outside the gene matches. This CDR3 region has 15 residues. Germline values: CDR1 DFQATT, CDR2 SNEGSKA (reference sequence). The CDR3, as DNA: TGCAGTGCCGCAGGACTAGCGGGAACCTACAATGAGCAGTTCTTC. This gives the protein CSAAGLAGTYNEQFF.

The chain links TRBV7-9 to TRBJ2-7, with TRBD1 as a possible D gene (8 bases). The germline V gene has CDR1 SEHNR and CDR2 FQNEAQ (reference sequence). The length of the CDR3 is 16 residues. V was shortened by 3 bases and J by 2 bases, with 17 bases between the two germline ends. As DNA, the CDR3 is TGTGCCAGCAGCTTTGCAGCGGGACAGGCAACCTACGAGCAGTACTTC. This sequence encodes CASSFAAGQATYEQYF.

This clonotype was seen only a few times. The rearrangement links TRBV6-2 or TRBV6-3 to TRBJ2-7, with a tentative D call TRBD1 (5 bases). Deletions cut 6 bases from V and 5 bases from J, with 26 bases between. Germline loops: CDR1 MNHEY, CDR2 SVGEGT. The CDR3 covers 17 residues. CDR3 in amino acids: CASRSRSFGARGNEQYF. The CDR3 nucleotides are TGTGCCAGCAGATCGAGGTCTTTTGGGGCCCGCGGAAACGAGCAGTACTTC.

This clonotype was observed a handful of times. CDR3 coding DNA: TGTGCCAGCAGCCAAAGAGCGGGAGGGGACCACGAGCAGTACTTC. Translating it yields CASSQRAGGDHEQYF. The J gene is TRBJ2-7, the V gene TRBV4-2, with 10 nucleotides matching TRBD2. Germline V gene lookup returns CDR1 LGHNA and CDR2 YNFKEQ. Trimming took 2 bases from V and 5 from J; bases not matched to a gene: 6. This CDR3 spans 15 amino acids.

This clonotype was detected a few times. This sequence joins TRBV20-1 and TRBJ2-1; TRBD2 matches 10 bases. The germline CDR1 and CDR2 sequences are DFQATT and SNEGSKA (reference sequence). The trim removed 3 bases at V and 7 bases at J, leaving 9 bases unmatched. The CDR3 is made up of 15 amino acids. In nucleotides, the CDR3 is TGCAGTGCTAGGATGAGCGGGGGGGCCAATAATGAGCAGTTCTTC. It translates to CSARMSGGANNEQFF.

This clonotype was picked up a small number of times. The chain has TRBV20-1 and TRBJ1-5; tentative D call: TRBD1 (6 bases). The germline CDR1 and CDR2 sequences are DFQATT and SNEGSKA (reference sequence). There are 13 residues in the CDR3. The V gene lost 5 bases and the J gene lost 2 bases, with 10 bases spanning the gap. Written as DNA, the CDR3 is TGCAGTGCTGGGGGCGCCGGCAATCAGCCCCAGCATTTT. This sequence encodes CSAGGAGNQPQHF.

This clonotype was seen more than once but under ten times. The rearrangement links TRBV29-1 to TRBJ2-7, with D possibly TRBD1 on 6 matching bases. V was cut by 7 bases and J by 2 bases, with 9 bases left in between. The CDR3 covers 11 residues. Germline CDR1 and CDR2: SQVTM and ANQGSEA. CDR3 bases: TGCAGCGCCGGGACAACCTACGAGCAGTACTTC. This codes for CSAGTTYEQYF.

This clonotype has ten or more counts. V gene TRBV11-2 combines with J gene TRBJ2-5; tentatively, D is TRBD2 (5 bases). V was shortened by 5 bases and J by 5 bases, with 18 bases between the two germline ends. This CDR3 spans 15 amino acids. Looked up from germline, CDR1 is SGHAT and CDR2 is FQNNGV. The CDR3 bases are TGTGCCAGCAGCCTGGCGCAGCGGTATCACGAGACCCAGTACTTC. This encodes CASSLAQRYHETQYF.

This chain links TRBV12-3 or TRBV12-4 with TRBJ2-2; a weak D match, TRBD1 (6 bases). This CDR3 region has 14 residues. V was pared by 5 bases and J by 7 bases, with 14 bases between. The CDR3 sequence is CASSPGTLGGELFF. CDR3 coding DNA: TGTGCCAGCAGTCCCGGGACATTGGGCGGGGAGCTGTTTTTT.

This clonotype was counted only a few times. The chain combines TRBV4-2 with TRBJ2-1; perhaps TRBD2 as D (6 bases). The CDR3 is 17 amino acids. The germline V and J ends were trimmed by 0 bases and 10 bases, with 22 bases remaining between them. Per the germline V gene, CDR1 is LGHNA and CDR2 is YNFKEQ. CDR3 in DNA: TGTGCCAGCAGCCAAGATTTCCGGAGGGTTTATCATATCGAGCAGTTCTTC. It codes for CASSQDFRRVYHIEQFF.

In its sample, this clonotype was seen a few times. The rearrangement links TRBV4-1 to TRBJ1-6; D call uncertain. The V end lost 0 bases, the J end lost 10 bases, and 10 bases lay between the germline ends. The CDR3 extends over 14 amino acids. From germline, CDR1 is MGHRA and CDR2 YSYEKL. The CDR3 bases are TGCGCCAGCAGCCAAGATCTAGGTGTATCACCCCTCCACTTT. It translates to CASSQDLGVSPLHF.

This chain connects TRBV2 to TRBJ2-1, with a weak D call TRBD2 (6 bases). The germline V gene has CDR1 SNHLY and CDR2 FYNNEI. V lost 6 bases, J lost 8 bases, and 17 bases lay in between. The length of the CDR3 is 14 residues. CDR3 residues: CASRLGSGRYEQFF. In DNA, the CDR3 is TGTGCCAGCAGACTCGGGAGTGGGCGGTATGAGCAGTTCTTC.

The chain uses TRBV29-1 and TRBJ2-3; 8 nucleotides agree with TRBD1. Per the germline V gene, CDR1 is SQVTM and CDR2 is ANQGSEA. V dropped 2 bases and J dropped 0; count of bases not matched to a gene: 7. This CDR3 has 16 amino acids. The CDR3 sequence is CSVETARDRSTDTQYF. The CDR3 DNA is TGCAGCGTTGAAACTGCCCGGGACAGGAGCACAGATACGCAGTATTTT.

This clonotype has a handful of counts. The CDR3 DNA follows: TGCGCCAGCAGCCATGGAGGAGAGTACAATGAGCAGTTCTTC. The encoded protein is CASSHGGEYNEQFF. The V call is TRBV5-1, the J call TRBJ2-1; tentatively, D is TRBD2 (5 bases). The CDR3 covers 14 residues. V was shortened by 4 bases and J by 4 bases, with 12 bases between the two germline ends. In germline, CDR1 is SGHRS, CDR2 YFSETQ.

For the CDR3, the DNA is TGCGCCAGCAAGAGAGTGGGAGGCACAGATACGCAGTATTTT. Translated: CASKRVGGTDTQYF. J is TRBJ2-3 and V is TRBV5-1; a weak D match, TRBD2 (5 bases). This CDR3 spans 14 amino acids. The germline gives CDR1 SGHRS, CDR2 YFSETQ. The V end was cut by 6 bases, the J end by 1 base, with 12 bases between.

In this sample, this clonotype turned up many times. The chain carries TRBV5-1 and TRBJ1-3; 7 bases map to TRBD1. Germline CDR1 reads SGHRS; CDR2 reads YFSETQ. Unmatched junction bases numbered 7, after V lost 4 bases and J lost 0 bases. CDR3 length: 16 amino acids. CDR3 nucleotides: TGCGCCAGCAGCACCGGGACAGTGAACTCTGGAAACACCATATATTTT. Translated: CASSTGTVNSGNTIYF.

This clonotype was found a few times. The chain links TRBV20-1 to TRBJ2-1; TRBD2 aligns across 12 bases. The CDR3 spans 14 residues. Germline CDR1 DFQATT, CDR2 SNEGSKA (reference sequence). Losses at the gene ends were 3 bases for V and 6 bases for J; bases not matched to a gene: 3. The CDR3: CSASRTSGTNEQFF. CDR3 DNA sequence: TGCAGTGCTAGCCGGACTAGCGGGACCAATGAGCAGTTCTTC.

The table lists this clonotype with a few counts. The chain has TRBV10-3 and TRBJ1-1; weak D call: TRBD1 (6 bases). This CDR3 comprises 13 residues. Germline CDR1 and CDR2: ENHRY and SYGVKD. Trimming cost V 11 bases and J 0 bases, with 13 bases left between them. CDR3 protein: CASAGALNTEAFF. For the CDR3, the DNA is TGTGCCTCCGCGGGGGCCTTGAACACTGAAGCTTTCTTT.

The V call is TRBV24-1, the J call TRBJ2-1, with 15 bases matching TRBD2. Germline CDR1 and CDR2: KGHDR and SFDVKD. After removal of 7 bases from V and 9 bases from J, the junction contained 6 bases not matched to a gene. The CDR3 totals 15 residues. The CDR3 spells CATSGLAGGQSEQFF. The DNA of the CDR3 is TGTGCCACCAGCGGACTAGCGGGGGGGCAAAGTGAGCAGTTCTTC.

CDR3 DNA: TGTGCTAGTGCCCCTCCCGGGAGGGCTGGCAATGAGCAGTTCTTC. It yields the protein CASAPPGRAGNEQFF. The chain employs TRBV12-5 and TRBJ2-1; 8 bases fit TRBD2. Per the germline V gene, CDR1 is LGHNT and CDR2 is FRNRAP. Trimming took 7 bases from V and 6 from J; bases not matched to a gene: 11. The CDR3 contains 15 residues.

This clonotype appeared a few times. The chain joins TRBV5-1 to TRBJ2-3; a weak D match, TRBD2 (6 bases). The V gene's germline CDR1 is SGHRS and CDR2 YFSETQ. Trimming took 5 bases from V and 6 from J, leaving 19 bases between them. This CDR3 region has 15 residues. In DNA, the CDR3 is TGCGCCAGCAGAGACGCCAGACTAGGATGGGATACGCAGTATTTT. Protein product: CASRDARLGWDTQYF.

The chain uses TRBV3-1 and TRBJ2-2, with 7 bases lining up with TRBD1. The germline V gene has CDR1 LGHDT and CDR2 YNNKEL (reference sequence). The junction had 1 base not matched to a gene; V was cut back by 2 bases and J by 1 base. The CDR3 is 15 amino acids. The CDR3 DNA follows: TGTGCCAGCAGCCAATGGGACAGGAACACCGGGGAGCTGTTTTTT. Translation: CASSQWDRNTGELFF.

The rearrangement joins TRBV11-2 to TRBJ2-4; D may match TRBD1 or TRBD2 (6 bases each). V was shortened by 3 bases and J by 1 base, with 7 bases between the two germline ends. The CDR3 runs to 14 residues. From germline, CDR1 is SGHAT and CDR2 FQNNGV. DNA of the CDR3: TGTGCCAGCAGCTTCGGGGGCGCCAAAAACATTCAGTACTTC. The encoded protein is CASSFGGAKNIQYF.

This clonotype was picked up a small number of times. The V call is TRBV20-1, the J call TRBJ1-6; D not certain. CDR1 and CDR2 (germline): DFQATT, SNEGSKA (reference sequence). The CDR3 runs to 15 residues. The V and J ends lost 3 bases and 2 bases respectively, with 11 bases between them. The CDR3 spells CSASMSGTYNSPLHF. CDR3 sequence (DNA): TGCAGTGCTAGTATGTCGGGAACCTATAATTCACCCCTCCACTTT.

This clonotype was counted a few times. The rearrangement joins TRBV7-2 to TRBJ2-1; D is unresolved. The CDR3 has 16 amino acids. The V gene lost 1 base and the J gene lost 1 base, with 11 bases spanning the gap. Germline loops: CDR1 SGHTA, CDR2 FQGNSA. CDR3 coding DNA: TGTGCCAGCAGCTTAGGGACCGGAACTTCCTACAATGAGCAGTTCTTC. Residues: CASSLGTGTSYNEQFF.

This clonotype has a count of ten or more. The chain uses TRBV12-3 or TRBV12-4 and TRBJ1-2; the match to TRBD1 covers 7 bases. The CDR3 loop spans 12 amino acids. After removal of 6 bases from V and 8 bases from J, the junction contained 6 bases not matched to a gene. CDR3 sequence (DNA): TGTGCCAGCAGCCCGACAGGGTCGGGCTACACCTTC. Translated, it gives CASSPTGSGYTF.

V is TRBV6-1 and J is TRBJ2-7, with 7 nucleotides matching TRBD1. The CDR3 sequence is 15 residues long. The germline V gene has CDR1 MNHNS and CDR2 SASEGT. Trimming took 1 base from V and 1 from J; bases not matched to a gene: 4. The CDR3 DNA is TGTGCCAGCAGTGAAGAGAACAGGGGTTCCTACGAGCAGTACTTC. Amino acids: CASSEENRGSYEQYF.